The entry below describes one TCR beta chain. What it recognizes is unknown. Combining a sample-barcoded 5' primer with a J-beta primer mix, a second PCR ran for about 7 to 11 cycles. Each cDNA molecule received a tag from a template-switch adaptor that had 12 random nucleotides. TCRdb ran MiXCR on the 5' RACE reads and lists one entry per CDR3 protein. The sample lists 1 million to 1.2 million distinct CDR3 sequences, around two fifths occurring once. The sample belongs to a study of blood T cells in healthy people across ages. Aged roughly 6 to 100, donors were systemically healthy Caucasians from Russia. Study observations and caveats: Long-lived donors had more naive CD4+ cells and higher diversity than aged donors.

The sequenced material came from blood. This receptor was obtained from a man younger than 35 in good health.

The CDR3 sequence is CASSWAEGAGPNEQYF. CDR3 DNA: TGTGCCAGCAGCTGGGCGGAGGGGGCTGGGCCAAATGAGCAGTACTTC. J is TRBJ2-5 and V is TRBV13; tentative D call: TRBD1 (7 bases). The CDR3 is 16 amino acids. The germline CDR1 and CDR2 sequences are PRHDT and FYEKMQ (reference sequence). Trimming removed 4 bases at V and 11 bases at J, with 26 bases between. Full variable domain (rest looked up from reference TRBV13 and TRBJ2-5): AAGVIQSPRHLIKEKRETATLKCYPIPRHDTVYWYQQGPGQDPQFLISFYEKMQSDKGSIPDRFSAQQFSDYHSELNMSSLELGDSALYFCASSWAEGAGPNEQYFGPGTRLLVL.